This T cell receptor (beta chain) was sequenced in a study of blood T cell repertoires in COVID-19. Study overall: Acute and convalescent COVID-19 samples came from the United States, Italy and Spain. T cells, B-cell-depleted T cells, or PBMCs provided the cDNA or gDNA that served as material.

Original data processing: Scientists estimated how many nucleated cells there were by amplifying reference gene primers. Profiled with immunoSEQ multiplex PCR; TCRdb holds only in-frame clones, not every one. The V and J calls and clone size are taken from that table; D and trimming were inferred from the DNA. The sample has about 61,000 clones, about 90% seen once; the top ten hold 4.5% to 5.5%. This CDR3 is 16 amino acids long. V gave up 4 bases and J gave up 2 bases, with 15 bases separating them. The germline gives CDR1 MNHNS, CDR2 SASEGT. In this sample, this clone turned up once. The V call is TRBV6-1, the J call TRBJ2-4; tentatively, D is TRBD1 (7 bases). The sequenced sample was peripheral blood. The TCR originated in a man older than 75 in a cohort sampled during active COVID-19. In DNA, the CDR3 is TGTGCCAGCAGTGTCGGCGCAGGGGGGTCCAAAAACATTCAGTACTTC. This translates into CASSVGAGGSKNIQYF.